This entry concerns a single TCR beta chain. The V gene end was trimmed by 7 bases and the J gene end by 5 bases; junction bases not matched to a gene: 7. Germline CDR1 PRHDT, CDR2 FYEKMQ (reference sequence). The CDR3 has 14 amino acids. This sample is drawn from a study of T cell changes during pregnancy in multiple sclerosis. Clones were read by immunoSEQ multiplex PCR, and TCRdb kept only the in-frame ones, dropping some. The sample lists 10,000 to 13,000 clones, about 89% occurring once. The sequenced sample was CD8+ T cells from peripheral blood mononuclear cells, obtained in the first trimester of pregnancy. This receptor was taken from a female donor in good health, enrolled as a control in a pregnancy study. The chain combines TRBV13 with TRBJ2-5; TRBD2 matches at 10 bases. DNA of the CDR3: TGTGCCAGCAAGGAGCGGGGGGGAATGGAGACCCAGTACTTC. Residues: CASKERGGMETQYF. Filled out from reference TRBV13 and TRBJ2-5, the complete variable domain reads AAGVIQSPRHLIKEKRETATLKCYPIPRHDTVYWYQQGPGQDPQFLISFYEKMQSDKGSIPDRFSAQQFSDYHSELNMSSLELGDSALYFCASKERGGMETQYFGPGTRLLVL.